A single sample gave rise to the 31 T cell receptor beta chains below, sequenced in a study of CD8 T cells in Susac syndrome. Reverse transcription used roughly 0.45 to 1 ug RNA and random hexamers. Each CDR3 protein gets one entry after TCRdb re-called the immunoSEQ multiplex PCR reads with MiXCR. The data hold 95,000 to 150,000 distinct CDR3 sequences, with less than 95% observed a single time. Sample: CD4+ T cells from PBMCs. The receptors come from a human donor in good health.

V usage is TRBV5-4 and J usage is TRBJ1-1; maybe TRBD1 (5 bases). V lost 3 bases to trimming and J lost 5 bases, with 17 bases between them. This CDR3 is 15 amino acids long. Germline V gene lookup returns CDR1 SGHNT and CDR2 YYREEE (reference sequence). CDR3 loop: CASSSPGQGDTEAFF. DNA for the CDR3: TGTGCCAGCAGCTCCCCCGGGCAGGGTGATACTGAAGCTTTCTTT.

The chain joins TRBV6-5 to TRBJ2-7; unclear D gene. Trimming took off 10 bases at V and 6 bases at J, with 22 bases between the two ends. The length of the CDR3 is 14 residues. Germline V gene sequence: CDR1 MNHEY, CDR2 SVGAGI. CDR3 loop: CATTSDLPTGEQYF. The CDR3, as DNA: TGTGCCACGACATCGGACCTCCCAACCGGCGAGCAGTACTTC.

The V call is TRBV4-2, the J call TRBJ1-3; 9 bases map to TRBD1. The trim removed 0 bases at V and 4 bases at J, leaving 10 bases unmatched. CDR1 and CDR2 (germline): LGHNA, YNFKEQ. This CDR3 has 18 amino acids. The CDR3 sequence: CASSQDTPQGAPGNTIYF. CDR3 DNA sequence: TGTGCCAGCAGCCAAGATACGCCACAGGGGGCGCCCGGAAACACCATATATTTT.

The rearrangement links TRBV12-3 or TRBV12-4 to TRBJ1-2; TRBD1 aligns across 8 bases. The CDR3 runs 13 residues. V lost 6 bases and J lost 8; bases outside the gene matches: 8. The CDR3 region is CASREQGEGGYTF. As DNA, the CDR3 is TGTGCCAGCAGGGAACAGGGGGAGGGCGGCTACACCTTC.

The chain links TRBV2 to TRBJ2-7; 12 bases are shared with TRBD2. The trim removed 4 bases at V and 3 bases at J, leaving 10 bases unmatched. Germline CDR1 reads SNHLY; CDR2 reads FYNNEI. The length of the CDR3 is 17 residues. The CDR3 bases are TGTGCCAGCAGTGCTGGCCCCTGGACTAGCGGGATCTACGAGCAGTACTTC. Encoded protein: CASSAGPWTSGIYEQYF.

The chain links TRBV28 to TRBJ2-3; TRBD2 agrees at 7 bases. The V gene end was trimmed by 6 bases and the J gene end by 7 bases; junction bases not matched to a gene: 7. The CDR3 has 13 amino acids. Germline V lookup: CDR1 MDHEN, CDR2 SYDVKM. The CDR3 nucleotides are TGTGCCAGCAGCCCGGGACTACCAAATACGCAGTATTTT. Protein sequence: CASSPGLPNTQYF.

The rearrangement links TRBV20-1 to TRBJ2-1, with TRBD2 matching 11 bases. The CDR3 consists of 14 residues. Trimming cost V 5 bases and J 8 bases; bases outside gene matches: 8. Germline V lookup: CDR1 DFQATT, CDR2 SNEGSKA (reference sequence). The CDR3 loop is CSADGTSGLDEQFF. As DNA, the CDR3 is TGCAGTGCTGACGGGACTAGCGGCCTGGATGAGCAGTTCTTC.

The chain's CDR3 is CASSPPGRGRNEQFF. CDR3 nucleotide sequence: TGTGCCAGCAGCCCCCCCGGGAGAGGCCGGAATGAGCAGTTCTTC. The rearrangement links TRBV7-2 to TRBJ2-1; perhaps TRBD2 as D (6 bases). Deletions cut 5 bases from V and 7 bases from J, with 18 bases between. This CDR3 comprises 15 residues. The V gene's germline CDR1 is SGHTA and CDR2 FQGNSA.

This chain connects TRBV20-1 to TRBJ2-2; 9 bases are a match to TRBD2. CDR3 length equals 16 residues. Trimming cost V 0 bases and J 2 bases; bases outside gene matches: 4. The germline V gene has CDR1 DFQATT and CDR2 SNEGSKA (reference sequence). The CDR3 nucleotides are TGCAGTGCTAGAGAACCTAGCGGGATTAACACCGGGGAGCTGTTTTTT. Protein sequence: CSAREPSGINTGELFF.

J is TRBJ1-6 and V is TRBV5-1; the D gene is possibly TRBD1 (5 bases). This CDR3 region has 14 residues. The germline V gene has CDR1 SGHRS and CDR2 YFSETQ. Trimming shortened V by 4 bases and J by 11 bases, and 16 bases separated the two germline ends. DNA of the CDR3: TGCGCCAGCAGCCGCGGGGCTACGGGGCCACCCCTCCACTTT. Its translation is CASSRGATGPPLHF.

The chain is built from TRBV3-1 and TRBJ2-5; no clear D. Germline V CDR1 and CDR2: LGHDT, YNNKEL (reference sequence). Trimming shortened V by 2 bases and J by 2 bases, and 9 bases separated the two germline ends. The CDR3 is 14 amino acids. CDR3 in DNA: TGTGCCAGCAGCCAATTAGGAGCTCAAGAGACCCAGTACTTC. Translation gives CASSQLGAQETQYF.

This rearrangement joins TRBV5-6 to TRBJ1-2; D not resolved. Trimming took 1 base from V and 8 from J, leaving 15 bases between them. CDR1 and CDR2 (germline): SGHDT, YYEEEE. The CDR3 extends over 14 amino acids. CDR3 coding DNA: TGTGCCAGCAGCTTGAATTCCTTCTGGGAAGGCTACACCTTC. It codes for CASSLNSFWEGYTF.

This clonotype has just one count. The J gene is TRBJ2-2, the V gene TRBV5-1, with TRBD2 identical over 11 bases. CDR1 and CDR2 from the germline V gene are SGHRS and YFSETQ. V lost 9 bases and J lost 5; bases outside the gene matches: 9. The length of the CDR3 is 15 residues. The CDR3 sequence: CATRPGLAETGELFF. The CDR3 DNA reads as TGCGCCACCAGACCGGGACTAGCGGAAACCGGGGAGCTGTTTTTT.

V gene TRBV6-5 combines with J gene TRBJ1-2; D remains unclear. Looked up from germline, CDR1 is MNHEY and CDR2 is SVGAGI. Trimming pared 4 bases from V and 4 bases from J, leaving 10 bases between. This CDR3 contains 13 residues. The CDR3 protein is CASSWGKVYGYTF. CDR3 sequence (DNA): TGTGCCAGCAGTTGGGGAAAGGTCTATGGCTACACCTTC.

This sequence joins TRBV20-1 and TRBJ2-3, with D unresolved. Trimming cost V 6 bases and J 2 bases, with 12 bases left between them. The CDR3 consists of 13 residues. CDR1 is DFQATT and CDR2 is SNEGSKA in the germline V gene (reference sequence). CDR3 in DNA: TGCAGTGCCAGCTCAGCTCTCACAGATACGCAGTATTTT. This gives the protein CSASSALTDTQYF.

J is TRBJ2-3 and V is TRBV20-1, with 10 nucleotides matching TRBD2. Per the germline V gene, CDR1 is DFQATT and CDR2 is SNEGSKA (reference sequence). The CDR3 is made up of 16 amino acids. J gave up 2 bases and V 6 bases, and 11 bases lay outside the gene matches. The CDR3 DNA reads TGCAGTGCAAAAAAAAGGACTAGCGGTCACACAGATACGCAGTATTTT. This codes for CSAKKRTSGHTDTQYF.

The CDR3 sequence is CASSVAPRNEQFF. The DNA for the CDR3 is TGTGCCAGCAGCGTAGCCCCCCGTAATGAGCAGTTCTTC. The rearrangement uses TRBV9 and TRBJ2-1, with D unclear. Germline loops: CDR1 SGDLS, CDR2 YYNGEE. V was trimmed by 0 bases and J by 7 bases, leaving 8 bases between them. This CDR3 contains 13 residues.

The rearrangement joins TRBV7-2 to TRBJ2-7; 7 bases are a match to TRBD2. After removal of 5 bases from V and 6 bases from J, the junction contained 4 bases not matched to a gene. The CDR3 covers 12 residues. From germline, CDR1 is SGHTA and CDR2 FQGNSA. CDR3: CASSRTRTEQYF. CDR3 bases: TGTGCCAGCAGCCGGACTAGGACCGAGCAGTACTTC.

This chain links TRBV7-9 with TRBJ1-2, with D possibly TRBD1 on 6 matching bases. Germline CDR1 reads SEHNR; CDR2 reads FQNEAQ (reference sequence). This CDR3 is built from 14 residues. The V gene lost 5 bases and the J gene lost 8 bases, with 18 bases spanning the gap. The CDR3 DNA follows: TGTGCCAGCAGCCCGGGACTGCTGGGGGGCGGCTACACCTTC. It is translated as CASSPGLLGGGYTF. The entire variable domain, with the rest obtained from reference TRBV7-9 and TRBJ1-2, is as follows: DTGVSQNPRHKITKRGQNVTFRCDPISEHNRLYWYRQTLGQGPEFLTYFQNEAQLEKSRLLSDRFSAERPKGSFSTLEIQRTEQGDSAMYLCASSPGLLGGGYTFGSGTRLTVV.

The chain recombines TRBV7-8 with TRBJ2-2, with D perhaps matching TRBD1 or TRBD2 (5 bases each). Germline-derived CDR1 and CDR2 are SGHVS and FQNEAQ. This CDR3 has 16 residues. Trimming removed 4 bases from V and 5 bases from J, with 17 bases in between. CDR3 sequence reads: CASSSGAMGRTGELFF. In DNA form, the CDR3 reads TGTGCCAGCAGCTCCGGGGCTATGGGGCGTACCGGGGAGCTGTTTTTT.

The gene calls are TRBV29-1 and TRBJ1-1; D ambiguous. Trimming took 6 bases from V and 10 from J, leaving 12 bases between them. The CDR3 runs 10 residues. Germline V lookup: CDR1 SQVTM, CDR2 ANQGSEA. The CDR3 region is CSVTQVRAFF. DNA of the CDR3: TGCAGCGTCACCCAGGTTCGAGCTTTCTTT.

This chain uses TRBV19 with TRBJ2-2; tentative D call: TRBD2 (5 bases). This CDR3 has 13 amino acids. Trimming cost V 2 bases and J 6 bases, with 7 bases left between them. Germline V lookup: CDR1 LNHDA, CDR2 SQIVND (reference sequence). The CDR3 DNA sequence: TGTGCCAGTAGTATACTGGAGGCCGGGGAGCTGTTTTTT. Translated: CASSILEAGELFF.

This clonotype was seen only once. This chain links TRBV19 with TRBJ2-1, with 9 bases matching TRBD2. This CDR3 is 17 amino acids long. J was trimmed by 7 bases and V by 4 bases; bases with no gene match: 14. The germline gives CDR1 LNHDA, CDR2 SQIVND (reference sequence). The CDR3 DNA reads as TGTGCCAGTAGTAACCTACTTGGGACTAGCCGGATGAATGAGCAGTTCTTC. It is translated as CASSNLLGTSRMNEQFF.

This chain connects TRBV12-3 or TRBV12-4 to TRBJ1-2; 7 bases are a match to TRBD1. This CDR3 contains 11 residues. V gave up 6 bases and J gave up 8 bases; unmatched junction bases: 3. The CDR3 nucleotides read TGTGCCAGCAGGAACAGGGGCGGCTACACCTTC. It codes for CASRNRGGYTF.

The V gene is TRBV9, the J gene TRBJ2-1, with 12 bases identical to TRBD2. J was trimmed by 0 bases and V by 3 bases; bases with no gene match: 10. There are 19 residues in the CDR3. Germline V gives CDR1 SGDLS, CDR2 YYNGEE. The CDR3 DNA reads TGTGCCAGCAGCGATAGATTCGGGACTAGCGGGTTCTCCTACAATGAGCAGTTCTTC. Translation: CASSDRFGTSGFSYNEQFF.

This chain joins TRBV25-1 and TRBJ2-3; TRBD2 might be the D (7 bases). Between the trimmed V and J ends, which lost 5 bases and 3 bases, there was a span of 15 bases. CDR1 is MGHDK, CDR2 SYGVNS, per germline. This CDR3 region has 15 residues. CDR3 nucleotide sequence: TGTGCCAGCAGTTACGGGGGGCTGGGGACAGATACGCAGTATTTT. Protein product: CASSYGGLGTDTQYF.

This clonotype occurred once. The J gene is TRBJ2-2, the V gene TRBV7-2, with D possibly being TRBD1 (6 bases). V lost 9 bases, J lost 5 bases, and 16 bases lay in between. This CDR3 contains 14 residues. Germline CDR1 and CDR2: SGHTA and FQGNSA. For the CDR3, the DNA is TGTGCCAGTCGACTTCATCAGGGGACCGGGGAGCTGTTTTTT. Encoded protein: CASRLHQGTGELFF.

The chain couples TRBV19 to TRBJ2-5; 9 nucleotides agree with TRBD1. V shed 8 bases and J 5 bases; nucleotides not matched to a gene: 0. Germline V gene sequence: CDR1 LNHDA, CDR2 SQIVND (reference sequence). The CDR3 is 11 amino acids. This CDR3 reads CASGTGETQYF. DNA for the CDR3: TGTGCCAGTGGGACAGGGGAGACCCAGTACTTC. Combining the CDR3 with reference TRBV19 and TRBJ2-5 gives the whole variable domain DGGITQSPKYLFRKEGQNVTLSCEQNLNHDAMYWYRQDPGQGLRLIYYSQIVNDFQKGDIAEGYSVSREKKESFPLTVTSAQKNPTAFYLCASGTGETQYFGPGTRLLVL.

The rearrangement uses TRBV6-5 and TRBJ2-7; possibly TRBD1 for D (5 bases). The CDR3 has 15 amino acids. Per the germline V gene, CDR1 is MNHEY and CDR2 is SVGAGI. The V and J ends lost 5 bases and 4 bases respectively, with 18 bases between them. CDR3 sequence: CASSPQEGASYEQYF. The CDR3 bases are TGTGCCAGCAGTCCTCAAGAAGGGGCCAGTTACGAGCAGTACTTC.

The chain employs TRBV20-1 and TRBJ1-1; no definite D call. CDR3 size: 12 residues. Germline assignment: CDR1 DFQATT and CDR2 SNEGSKA (reference sequence). V was trimmed by 6 bases and J by 6 bases, leaving 14 bases between them. The CDR3 sequence: CSARVSDAEAFF. The CDR3 nucleotides read TGCAGTGCCCGCGTAAGTGATGCTGAAGCTTTCTTT.

The chain uses TRBV7-2 and TRBJ2-2; the D is unclear. Trimming removed 6 bases at V and 1 base at J, with 9 bases between. Germline values: CDR1 SGHTA, CDR2 FQGNSA. The CDR3 runs 14 residues. The CDR3 sequence: CASSVTQNTGELFF. The CDR3 DNA sequence: TGTGCCAGCAGTGTAACTCAGAACACCGGGGAGCTGTTTTTT.